This record covers a single T cell receptor beta chain. This entry belongs to a study of control samples from healthy donors and cancer patients. Germline values: CDR1 MGHRA, CDR2 YSYEKL. V shed 0 bases and J shed 1 base, with 8 bases lying between them. The CDR3 is made up of 15 amino acids. Clones were read by immunoSEQ multiplex PCR, and TCRdb kept only the in-frame ones, dropping some. The sample includes 100,000 to 150,000 clones, around 94% of them seen just once. Material: PBMCs. This chain uses TRBV4-1 with TRBJ2-3; D tentatively reads TRBD1 or TRBD2 (5 bases each). This clonotype originated in a man older than 75 with head and neck cancer. The CDR3 spells CASSQEGVGTDTQYF. CDR3 coding DNA: TGCGCCAGCAGCCAAGAGGGGGTTGGCACAGATACGCAGTATTTT.